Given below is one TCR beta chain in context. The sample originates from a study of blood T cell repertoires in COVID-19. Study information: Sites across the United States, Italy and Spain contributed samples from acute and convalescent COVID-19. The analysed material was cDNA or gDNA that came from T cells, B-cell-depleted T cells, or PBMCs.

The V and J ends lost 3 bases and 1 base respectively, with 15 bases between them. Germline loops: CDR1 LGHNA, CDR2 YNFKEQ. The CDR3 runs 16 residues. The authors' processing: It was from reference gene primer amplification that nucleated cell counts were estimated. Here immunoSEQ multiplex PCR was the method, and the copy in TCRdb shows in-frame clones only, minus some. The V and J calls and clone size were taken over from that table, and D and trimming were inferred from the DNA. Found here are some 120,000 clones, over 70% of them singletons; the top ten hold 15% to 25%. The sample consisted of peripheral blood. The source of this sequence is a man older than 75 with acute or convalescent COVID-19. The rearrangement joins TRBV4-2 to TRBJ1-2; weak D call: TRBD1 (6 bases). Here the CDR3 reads CASSHGQQISNYGYTF. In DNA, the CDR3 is TGTGCCAGCAGCCACGGACAGCAAATAAGTAACTATGGCTACACCTTC.